Below, 18 T cell receptor beta chains from the same sample are listed, as sequenced in a study of OX40 agonist ivuxolimab in advanced cancers. Method: immunoSEQ multiplex PCR; TCRdb's copy keeps in-frame clones and lacks some. The data show around 23,000 clones, approximately 90% seen once. This specimen was CD4+ or CD8+ T cells sorted from blood, taken in a trial of the OX40 agonist ivuxolimab. These TCRs come from an adult with an advanced solid tumor such as melanoma, head and neck, liver or kidney cancer.

The genes are TRBV7-3 and TRBJ2-3; D uncertain. The CDR3 totals 16 residues. Germline V gives CDR1 SGHTA, CDR2 FQGTGA. Between the trimmed V and J ends, which lost 5 bases and 0 bases, there was a span of 15 bases. CDR3 DNA sequence: TGTGCCAGCAGCCCTATTTCGAAAGCGAGCACAGATACGCAGTATTTT. Translating gives CASSPISKASTDTQYF.

The chain couples TRBV4-3 to TRBJ2-7, with D tentatively TRBD1 (6 bases). V dropped 0 bases and J dropped 0 bases, with 9 bases sitting between them. Germline V gene lookup returns CDR1 LGHNA and CDR2 YSLEER. There are 15 residues in the CDR3. The CDR3 reads CASSQDVGGSYEQYF. The CDR3 nucleotides read TGCGCCAGCAGCCAAGACGTAGGGGGCTCCTACGAGCAGTACTTC.

The chain combines TRBV7-8 with TRBJ2-7; a weak D match, TRBD2 (5 bases). V was cut by 5 bases and J by 1 base, with 18 bases left in between. Germline assignment: CDR1 SGHVS and CDR2 FQNEAQ. This CDR3 has 16 amino acids. CDR3 DNA: TGTGCCAGCAGCCCCTCCAAGGGAGACCTTTCCTACGAGCAGTACTTC. It specifies CASSPSKGDLSYEQYF.

The rearrangement uses TRBV11-2 and TRBJ2-3; D remains unclear. Trimming removed 2 bases from V and 2 bases from J, with 11 bases in between. The CDR3 contains 15 residues. The germline V gene has CDR1 SGHAT and CDR2 FQNNGV. CDR3: CASSLLLSPTDTQYF. The CDR3 DNA sequence: TGTGCCAGCAGCTTATTACTTTCCCCCACAGATACGCAGTATTTT.

V and J are TRBV13 and TRBJ1-1, with D maybe TRBD1 (5 bases). Germline-derived CDR1 and CDR2 are PRHDT and FYEKMQ (reference sequence). The CDR3 is 15 amino acids. The germline V and J ends were trimmed by 5 bases and 4 bases, with 17 bases remaining between them. The CDR3 loop is CASSAGGAEATEAFF. CDR3 nucleotides: TGTGCCAGCAGCGCCGGTGGGGCAGAAGCCACTGAAGCTTTCTTT.

The chain recombines TRBV7-9 with TRBJ1-5; tentatively, D is TRBD1 (6 bases). Germline CDR1 reads SEHNR; CDR2 reads FQNEAQ (reference sequence). This CDR3 has 13 amino acids. Trimming pared 5 bases from V and 4 bases from J, leaving 9 bases between. CDR3 in amino acids: CASSQGQNQPQHF. CDR3 sequence (DNA): TGTGCCAGCAGCCAAGGACAGAATCAGCCCCAGCATTTT.

The chain carries TRBV6-5 and TRBJ2-7; 10 positions match TRBD1. CDR3 length equals 14 residues. After removal of 10 bases from V and 7 bases from J, the junction contained 13 bases not matched to a gene. The germline gives CDR1 MNHEY, CDR2 SVGAGI. CDR3 loop: CATGIDRGLGEQYF. The CDR3 DNA sequence: TGTGCCACCGGTATTGACAGGGGGCTAGGGGAGCAGTACTTC.

This chain joins TRBV9 and TRBJ2-7; D might be TRBD1 or TRBD2, each matching 5 bases. V lost 4 bases, J lost 6 bases, and 17 bases lay in between. The CDR3 is 14 residues long. CDR1 is SGDLS, CDR2 YYNGEE, per germline. The CDR3 DNA sequence: TGTGCCAGCAGCCAGGGTAGCGCGTCGGGCGAGCAGTACTTC. It specifies CASSQGSASGEQYF.

This chain links TRBV19 with TRBJ2-1; 8 positions match TRBD1. This CDR3 has 15 residues. Germline assignment: CDR1 LNHDA and CDR2 SQIVND (reference sequence). With V trimmed by 1 base and J by 7 bases, 6 bases remained unmatched. For the CDR3, the DNA is TGTGCCAGTAGTATAGGCCGACAGGGGCATAATGAGCAGTTCTTC. Translating gives CASSIGRQGHNEQFF.

This clone was recorded once. The rearrangement links TRBV7-9 to TRBJ2-5, with TRBD1 matching over 8 bases. V shed 4 bases and J 3 bases; nucleotides not matched to a gene: 4. Germline values: CDR1 SEHNR, CDR2 FQNEAQ (reference sequence). CDR3 size: 14 residues. CDR3 sequence reads: CASSYLDREETQYF. The CDR3 nucleotides are TGTGCCAGCAGCTATCTGGACAGGGAAGAGACCCAGTACTTC.

The gene calls are TRBV25-1 and TRBJ1-3; the D is unclear. The CDR3 is made up of 14 amino acids. Per the germline V gene, CDR1 is MGHDK and CDR2 is SYGVNS. Trimming shortened V by 3 bases and J by 4 bases, and 10 bases separated the two germline ends. DNA of the CDR3: TGTGCCAGCAGTGAGCAGGAACTCGGAAACACCATATATTTT. As protein: CASSEQELGNTIYF.

This chain uses TRBV28 with TRBJ2-1; no reliable D call. CDR1 and CDR2 (germline): MDHEN, SYDVKM. Between the trimmed V and J ends, which lost 3 bases and 5 bases, there was a span of 14 bases. The CDR3 covers 15 residues. The CDR3 loop reads CASSFLAGSDNEQFF. In DNA form, the CDR3 reads TGTGCCAGCAGTTTCTTAGCTGGTTCGGACAATGAGCAGTTCTTC.

V gene TRBV7-6 combines with J gene TRBJ2-1; 8 bases line up with TRBD1. Germline CDR1 SGHVS, CDR2 FNYEAQ. V lost 5 bases to trimming and J lost 7 bases; unmatched junction nucleotides: 19. The CDR3 totals 18 residues. CDR3: CASSLNWGEQGDWNEQFF. DNA for the CDR3: TGTGCCAGCAGCCTAAATTGGGGGGAACAGGGGGATTGGAATGAGCAGTTCTTC.

This clone is labeled as medium-sized. This chain links TRBV18 with TRBJ2-7, with D hard to call. This CDR3 contains 13 residues. Trimming took off 6 bases at V and 1 base at J, with 10 bases between the two ends. The germline V gene has CDR1 KGHSH and CDR2 LQKENI. Here the CDR3 DNA reads TGTGCCAGCTCGCCCCCGGATTCCTACGAGCAGTACTTC. Its translation: CASSPPDSYEQYF.

This chain joins TRBV4-3 and TRBJ2-1; TRBD1 agrees at 7 bases. Germline lookup yields CDR1 LGHNA and CDR2 YSLEER. The junction had 10 bases not matched to a gene; V was cut back by 0 bases and J by 11 bases. The CDR3 extends over 15 amino acids. CDR3 sequence (DNA): TGCGCCAGCAGCCAAGATCGGACTCAGGGACAGAAGCAGTTCTTC. This sequence encodes CASSQDRTQGQKQFF.

The chain uses TRBV28 and TRBJ1-5, with 7 bases aligning to TRBD1. CDR1 and CDR2 from the germline V gene are MDHEN and SYDVKM. There are 15 residues in the CDR3. Germline trimming cut 3 bases from V and 5 bases from J; bases unmatched to any gene: 7. CDR3 residues: CASSLTGLRDQPQHF. The CDR3 DNA follows: TGTGCCAGCAGTTTGACAGGGCTAAGGGATCAGCCCCAGCATTTT. The entire variable domain, with the rest obtained from reference TRBV28 and TRBJ1-5, is as follows: DVKVTQSSRYLVKRTGEKVFLECVQDMDHENMFWYRQDPGLGLRLIYFSYDVKMKEKGDIPEGYSVSREKKERFSLILESASTNQTSMYLCASSLTGLRDQPQHFGDGTRLSIL.

Only one count was recorded for this clone. The V call is TRBV9, the J call TRBJ2-1; TRBD1 agrees at 8 bases. V lost 1 base, J lost 4 bases, and 10 bases stayed unmatched. The CDR3 extends over 17 amino acids. The germline CDR1 and CDR2 sequences are SGDLS and YYNGEE. The chain's CDR3 is CASSVTPNRGEYNEQFF. The DNA of the CDR3 is TGTGCCAGCAGCGTAACCCCTAACAGGGGGGAGTACAATGAGCAGTTCTTC.

This sequence joins TRBV4-1 and TRBJ2-7, with 12 bases identical to TRBD2. Germline-derived CDR1 and CDR2 are MGHRA and YSYEKL. This CDR3 comprises 17 residues. V gave up 0 bases and J gave up 4 bases; unmatched junction bases: 7. For the CDR3, the DNA is TGCGCCAGCAGCCAAGAAGGTCTAGCGGGAGGGAAATACGAGCAGTACTTC. Its translation is CASSQEGLAGGKYEQYF.